Presented here are 7 T cell receptor beta chains from one specimen sequenced in a study of T cells in Graves' hyperthyroidism and ophthalmopathy. RNA transcripts provided the source from which TCR beta CDR3 regions were amplified. First-round RT-PCR targeting the TCR CDR3 was performed with the HTBI primer set. TCRdb reprocessed the multiplex PCR reads via MiXCR and lists one record per CDR3 protein. The sample contains approximately 710,000 distinct CDR3 sequences, around 16% of which appear only once. Sequencing input: blood. The receptor source for this set is a man over 45 with Graves' hyperthyroidism.

About this clonotype: This clone may be a read error of a much larger clone one base away. The conserved final phenylalanine or tryptophan is absent from the CDR3, which likely points to a read error. The chain's CDR3 is CASSLSGTGALEQYL. The CDR3 DNA follows: TGTGCCAGCAGTTTATCCGGGACAGGGGCTCTCGAGCAGTACCTC. The gene calls are TRBV6-2 or TRBV6-3 and TRBJ2-7, with 10 bases identical to TRBD1. CDR1 MNHEY and CDR2 SVGEGT come from the germline V gene. V lost 4 bases, J lost 6 bases, and 9 bases stayed unmatched. The CDR3 contains 15 residues.

This clonotype has at least ten counts. This rearrangement joins TRBV19 to TRBJ2-1; D remains ambiguous. V was shortened by 4 bases and J by 0 bases, with 25 bases between the two germline ends. The CDR3 contains 20 residues. Germline V gene sequence: CDR1 LNHDA, CDR2 SQIVND (reference sequence). CDR3 residues: CASSKLSRPSLPSSYNEQFF. The CDR3 bases are TGTGCCAGTAGTAAATTGTCTAGGCCCAGCCTCCCTAGCTCCTACAATGAGCAGTTCTTC.

This clonotype was counted between two and nine times. The chain has TRBV7-2 and TRBJ2-7; tentative D call: TRBD2 (5 bases). CDR1 SGHTA and CDR2 FQGNSA come from the germline V gene. V shed 0 bases and J shed 3 bases, with 15 bases lying between them. CDR3 length equals 16 residues. The DNA for the CDR3 is TGTGCCAGCAGCTTAGCGCTTCGGGGTACCGTCTACGAGCAGTACTTC. Its protein product is CASSLALRGTVYEQYF.

Comments on this clonotype: It may be a read error: a sequence one base away is much more abundant. This chain connects TRBV20-1 to TRBJ2-1, with 11 bases fitting TRBD1. The CDR3 length is 15 residues. CDR1 is DFQATT and CDR2 is SNEGSKA in the germline V gene (reference sequence). CDR3 bases: TGCGGTGCTACCTCGGACAGGGGGCGAGAGAATGAGCAGTTCTTC. Its protein is CGATSDRGRENEQFF.

J is TRBJ2-1 and V is TRBV7-9; D ambiguous. The CDR3 spans 14 residues. The V gene lost 1 base and the J gene lost 10 bases, with 14 bases spanning the gap. Germline CDR1 SEHNR, CDR2 FQNEAQ (reference sequence). The CDR3 region is CASSLEAGTVEQFF. DNA of the CDR3: TGTGCCAGCAGCTTAGAGGCAGGAACTGTCGAGCAGTTCTTC.

In its sample, this clonotype was seen a few times. V and J are TRBV6-2 or TRBV6-3 and TRBJ2-3, with D perhaps TRBD2 (6 bases). The V and J ends lost 6 bases and 1 base respectively, with 14 bases between them. The CDR3 has 15 residues. In germline, CDR1 is MNHEY, CDR2 SVGEGT. The CDR3 region is CASSKRRDGTDTQYF. CDR3 DNA sequence: TGTGCCAGCAGCAAACGGCGGGACGGCACAGATACGCAGTATTTT.

This clonotype was found many times. This sequence joins TRBV7-2 and TRBJ2-7; the D is unclear. Trimming pared 1 base from V and 6 bases from J, leaving 10 bases between. This CDR3 spans 13 amino acids. CDR1 is SGHTA, CDR2 FQGNSA, per germline. CDR3 bases: TGTGCCAGCAGCTTAGATTTGCGTTCCGAGCAGTACTTC. This translates into CASSLDLRSEQYF.